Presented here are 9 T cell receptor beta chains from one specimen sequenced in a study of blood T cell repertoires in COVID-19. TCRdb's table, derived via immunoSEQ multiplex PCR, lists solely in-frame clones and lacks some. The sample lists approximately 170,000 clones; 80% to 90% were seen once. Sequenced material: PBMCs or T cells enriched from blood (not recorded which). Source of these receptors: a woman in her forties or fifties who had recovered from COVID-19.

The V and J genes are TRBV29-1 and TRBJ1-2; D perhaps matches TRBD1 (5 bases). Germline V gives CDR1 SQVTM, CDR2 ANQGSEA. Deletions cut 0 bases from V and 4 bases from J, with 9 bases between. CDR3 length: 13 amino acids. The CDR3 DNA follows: TGCAGCGTTGAAGAACGGGGGTCCTATGGCTACACCTTC. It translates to CSVEERGSYGYTF.

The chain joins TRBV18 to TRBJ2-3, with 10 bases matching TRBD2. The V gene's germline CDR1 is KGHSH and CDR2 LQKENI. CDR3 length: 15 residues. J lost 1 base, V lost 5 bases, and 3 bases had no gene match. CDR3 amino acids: CASSALAGGTDTQYF. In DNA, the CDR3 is TGTGCCAGCTCAGCCCTAGCGGGGGGCACAGATACGCAGTATTTT.

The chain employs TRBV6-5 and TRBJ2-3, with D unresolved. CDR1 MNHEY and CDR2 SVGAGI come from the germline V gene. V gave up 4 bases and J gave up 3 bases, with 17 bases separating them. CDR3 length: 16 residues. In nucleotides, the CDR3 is TGTGCCAGCAGTTCCGCGACATACTCGCAGACAGATACGCAGTATTTT. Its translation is CASSSATYSQTDTQYF.

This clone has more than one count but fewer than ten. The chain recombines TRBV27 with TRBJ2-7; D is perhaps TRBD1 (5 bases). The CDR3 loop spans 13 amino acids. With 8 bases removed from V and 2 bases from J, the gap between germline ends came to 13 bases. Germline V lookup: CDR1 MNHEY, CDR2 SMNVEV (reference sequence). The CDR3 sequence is CASSPGIPYEQYF. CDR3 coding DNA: TGTGCCAGCTCCCCAGGGATCCCCTACGAGCAGTACTTC.

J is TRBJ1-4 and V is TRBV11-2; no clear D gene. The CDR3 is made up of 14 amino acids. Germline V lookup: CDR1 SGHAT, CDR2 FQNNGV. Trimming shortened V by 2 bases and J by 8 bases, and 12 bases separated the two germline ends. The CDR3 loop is CASSLTGKVEKLFF. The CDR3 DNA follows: TGTGCCAGCAGCTTAACCGGGAAGGTGGAAAAACTGTTTTTT.

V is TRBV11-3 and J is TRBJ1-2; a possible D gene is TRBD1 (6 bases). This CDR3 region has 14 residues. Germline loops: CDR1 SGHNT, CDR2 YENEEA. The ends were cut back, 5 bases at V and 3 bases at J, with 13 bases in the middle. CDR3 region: CASSPGQYDYGYTF. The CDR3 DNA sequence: TGTGCCAGCAGCCCCGGACAGTACGACTATGGCTACACCTTC.

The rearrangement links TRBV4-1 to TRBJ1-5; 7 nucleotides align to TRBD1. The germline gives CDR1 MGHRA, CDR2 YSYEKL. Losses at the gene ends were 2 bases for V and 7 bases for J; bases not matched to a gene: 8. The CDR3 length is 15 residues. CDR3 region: CASSQNTGALQPQHF. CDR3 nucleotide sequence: TGCGCCAGCAGCCAAAACACAGGGGCCCTACAGCCCCAGCATTTT.

CDR3 sequence reads: CASGLLPQETQYF. As DNA, the CDR3 is TGTGCTAGTGGGCTACTTCCCCAAGAGACCCAGTACTTC. V usage is TRBV12-5 and J usage is TRBJ2-5; D gene uncertain. V was trimmed by 6 bases and J by 1 base, leaving 9 bases between them. This CDR3 region has 13 residues. From germline, CDR1 is LGHNT and CDR2 FRNRAP. The full variable domain, with the rest looked up from reference TRBV12-5 and TRBJ2-5, is DARVTQTPRHKVTEMGQEVTMRCQPILGHNTVFWYRQTMMQGLELLAYFRNRAPLDDSGMPKDRFSAEMPDATLATLKIQPSEPRDSAVYFCASGLLPQETQYFGPGTRLLVL.

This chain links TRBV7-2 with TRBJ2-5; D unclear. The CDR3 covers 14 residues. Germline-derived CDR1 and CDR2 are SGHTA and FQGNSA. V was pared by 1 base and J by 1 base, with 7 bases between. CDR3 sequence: CASSLERVQETQYF. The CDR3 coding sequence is TGTGCCAGCAGCTTAGAACGAGTCCAAGAGACCCAGTACTTC. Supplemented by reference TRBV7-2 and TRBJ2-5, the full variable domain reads GAGVSQSPSNKVTEKGKDVELRCDPISGHTALYWYRQSLGQGLEFLIYFQGNSAPDKSGLPSDRFSAERTGGSVSTLTIQRTQQEDSAVYLCASSLERVQETQYFGPGTRLLVL.